The 26 T cell receptor beta chains reported below all come from one sample, sequenced in a study of blood T cell repertoires in COVID-19. TCRdb keeps only in-frame clones here, not all; method: immunoSEQ multiplex PCR. The sample carries tens of thousands of clones, 70% to 80% recorded once. The sequenced sample consisted of peripheral blood. The origin of the receptors is a woman aged 70-85 years with acute or convalescent COVID-19.

The rearrangement joins TRBV7-9 to TRBJ2-7; TRBD2 agrees at 7 bases. J was trimmed by 2 bases and V by 0 bases; bases with no gene match: 1. The CDR3 extends over 14 amino acids. Looked up from germline, CDR1 is SEHNR and CDR2 is FQNEAQ (reference sequence). Here the CDR3 DNA reads TGTGCCAGCAGCTTAGCGGGAGGGACCTACGAGCAGTACTTC. Translation: CASSLAGGTYEQYF.

The chain is built from TRBV30 and TRBJ1-4, with D possibly being TRBD1 (6 bases). V lost 0 bases to trimming and J lost 8 bases, with 13 bases between them. Germline values: CDR1 GTSNPN, CDR2 SVGIG (reference sequence). This CDR3 comprises 14 residues. Here the CDR3 DNA reads TGTGCCTGGAGTGTTGGGGGCGCTTCCGAAAAACTGTTTTTT. It codes for CAWSVGGASEKLFF.

The chain combines TRBV27 with TRBJ1-1; maybe TRBD1 (6 bases). CDR1 is MNHEY and CDR2 is SMNVEV in the germline V gene (reference sequence). V lost 5 bases and J lost 2, with 15 bases in between. The CDR3 is 15 residues long. This CDR3 is CASSRQQGFNTEAFF. DNA of the CDR3: TGTGCCAGCAGTCGGCAACAGGGTTTTAACACTGAAGCTTTCTTT.

The chain combines TRBV5-6 with TRBJ1-2, with 7 bases lining up with TRBD1. The V segment lost 5 bases and the J segment 4 bases; nucleotides outside the gene matches: 11. This CDR3 comprises 15 residues. Germline CDR1 is SGHDT and CDR2 is YYEEEE. The CDR3 region is CASSSGQARIYGYTF. In DNA form, the CDR3 reads TGTGCCAGCAGTTCCGGACAGGCGAGGATCTATGGCTACACCTTC.

The gene calls are TRBV19 and TRBJ1-2; D possibly corresponds to TRBD1 (5 bases). In germline, CDR1 is LNHDA, CDR2 SQIVND (reference sequence). CDR3 length equals 16 residues. V lost 3 bases and J 1 base, leaving 15 bases between the germline ends. The CDR3 reads CASSMEDSPYNYGYTF. CDR3 DNA: TGTGCCAGTAGTATGGAAGACAGTCCTTATAACTATGGCTACACCTTC.

The V call is TRBV14, the J call TRBJ1-2; no reliable D call. This CDR3 region has 15 residues. CDR1 is SGHDN and CDR2 is FVKESK in the germline V gene. Trimming cost V 0 bases and J 5 bases, with 13 bases left between them. The CDR3 protein is CASSQDSRGSYGYTF. DNA for the CDR3: TGTGCCAGCAGCCAAGACTCCCGCGGGTCATATGGCTACACCTTC.

This clone has more than one count but fewer than ten. One end of the junction is discordant with germline, which a read error may explain. The gene calls are TRBV6-1 and TRBJ1-2; 8 nucleotides match TRBD1. The CDR3 has 15 amino acids. Germline V lookup: CDR1 MNHNS, CDR2 SASEGT. Here the CDR3 DNA reads TGTGCCAGCAGGGAAGACAGGGGACAAAACTATGGCTACACCTTC. It encodes CASREDRGQNYGYTF.

The chain combines TRBV5-1 with TRBJ1-2; 8 bases agree with TRBD1. The CDR3 covers 14 residues. CDR1 and CDR2 (germline): SGHRS, YFSETQ. Trimming took 2 bases from V and 0 from J; bases not matched to a gene: 0. The CDR3 reads CASSLQGANYGYTF. DNA for the CDR3: TGCGCCAGCAGCTTACAGGGGGCTAACTATGGCTACACCTTC.

The chain carries TRBV11-1 and TRBJ2-1, with TRBD1 matching 8 bases. The trim removed 5 bases at V and 1 base at J, leaving 4 bases unmatched. Germline CDR1 and CDR2: SGHAT and FQDESV (reference sequence). CDR3 size: 15 residues. CDR3 nucleotide sequence: TGTGCCAGCAGCGTCAACAGGGGGTCCTACAATGAGCAGTTCTTC. Translating gives CASSVNRGSYNEQFF.

This chain connects TRBV18 to TRBJ2-3, with a weak D call TRBD2 (5 bases). Germline CDR1 is KGHSH and CDR2 is LQKENI. V lost 6 bases, J lost 2 bases, and 12 bases lay in between. The CDR3 runs 14 residues. The CDR3 DNA is TGTGCCAGCTCCTTCGGGATAACCACAGATACGCAGTATTTT. The encoded protein is CASSFGITTDTQYF.

This clone has ten or more counts. The V call is TRBV5-4, the J call TRBJ2-2; 15 bases match TRBD2. Germline CDR1 and CDR2: SGHNT and YYREEE (reference sequence). V gave up 5 bases and J gave up 2 bases; unmatched junction bases: 4. The CDR3 totals 17 residues. The CDR3 here is CASREGLAGGNTGELFF. The CDR3 coding sequence is TGTGCCAGCAGAGAGGGACTAGCGGGGGGAAACACCGGGGAGCTGTTTTTT.

The chain couples TRBV7-9 to TRBJ2-7, with D perhaps matching TRBD1 (6 bases). V was clipped by 7 bases and J by 3 bases, with 19 bases between them. The CDR3 consists of 15 residues. Germline-derived CDR1 and CDR2 are SEHNR and FQNEAQ (reference sequence). The CDR3 protein is CASIPFDRTYYEQYF. The CDR3 bases are TGTGCCAGCATTCCCTTCGACAGGACGTACTACGAGCAGTACTTC.

V and J are TRBV15 and TRBJ1-5; D possibly corresponds to TRBD1 (6 bases). CDR3 length: 15 amino acids. Trimming took off 4 bases at V and 4 bases at J, with 14 bases between the two ends. The V gene's germline CDR1 is LNHNV and CDR2 YYDKDF (reference sequence). CDR3: CATSKGGTGNQPQHF. The CDR3 nucleotides read TGTGCCACCAGCAAAGGGGGAACAGGGAATCAGCCCCAGCATTTT.

The rearrangement joins TRBV7-9 to TRBJ2-2, with 7 bases aligning to TRBD1. V was clipped by 7 bases and J by 6 bases; unmatched bases: 11. The CDR3 consists of 15 residues. Germline CDR1 and CDR2: SEHNR and FQNEAQ (reference sequence). The chain's CDR3 is CASTPLTGVAGELFF. The CDR3 nucleotides are TGTGCCAGCACGCCTTTAACAGGGGTGGCCGGGGAGCTGTTTTTT.

This chain connects TRBV9 to TRBJ2-7, with 12 bases identical to TRBD2. CDR3 size: 16 residues. V trimming: 0 bases; J trimming: 5 bases; junction bases outside the gene matches: 6. Germline values: CDR1 SGDLS, CDR2 YYNGEE. CDR3 DNA: TGTGCCAGCAGCGTAGGGGGCACTAGCGGGGGGAACGAGCAGTACTTC. Translating gives CASSVGGTSGGNEQYF.

This clone appeared a single time. The chain couples TRBV19 to TRBJ1-5, with TRBD1 matching 10 bases. Germline-derived CDR1 and CDR2 are LNHDA and SQIVND (reference sequence). CDR3 length: 19 amino acids. With 9 bases clipped from V and 3 bases from J, the junction kept 20 bases outside the gene matches. The CDR3 DNA reads as TGTGCCAGGGGCCGGGACAGGGGTTTATTGGGTCTGATCAATCAGCCCCAGCATTTT. Translation gives CARGRDRGLLGLINQPQHF.

This chain connects TRBV12-3 or TRBV12-4 to TRBJ2-5, with D perhaps TRBD1 (6 bases). Trimming shortened V by 6 bases and J by 3 bases, and 11 bases separated the two germline ends. The CDR3 extends over 13 amino acids. The CDR3 spells CASSPTGKETQYF. The CDR3 DNA follows: TGTGCCAGCAGCCCCACAGGGAAAGAGACCCAGTACTTC.

The rearrangement uses TRBV6-2 or TRBV6-3 and TRBJ1-2, with a weak D call TRBD1 (6 bases). V lost 5 bases and J 4 bases, leaving 29 bases between the germline ends. There are 19 residues in the CDR3. Germline V gene sequence: CDR1 MNHEY, CDR2 SVGEGT. CDR3 amino acids: CASSDAQGRVPRGGYGYTF. In nucleotides, the CDR3 is TGTGCCAGCAGTGACGCACAGGGCCGGGTCCCCCGAGGAGGCTATGGCTACACCTTC.

The chain recombines TRBV28 with TRBJ2-7; 10 bases are a match to TRBD1. The CDR3 spans 15 residues. Germline V gives CDR1 MDHEN, CDR2 SYDVKM. V was pared by 3 bases and J by 9 bases, with 11 bases of the junction left unmatched. CDR3 bases: TGTGCCAGCAGTTTCGGTGGGACAGGGGTCCACGGGCAGTACTTC. Translating gives CASSFGGTGVHGQYF.

The chain couples TRBV28 to TRBJ1-2; D possibly corresponds to TRBD1 (5 bases). CDR3 length: 15 residues. Germline V gene lookup returns CDR1 MDHEN and CDR2 SYDVKM. The germline V and J ends were trimmed by 6 bases and 0 bases, with 14 bases remaining between them. The CDR3 loop is CASSSGGRANYGYTF. In nucleotides, the CDR3 is TGTGCCAGCAGCTCCGGGGGAAGAGCTAACTATGGCTACACCTTC.

DNA for the CDR3: TGTGCCATCGGGACAGGGAGGAGTGGCTATGGCTACACCTTC. Residues: CAIGTGRSGYGYTF. This sequence joins TRBV10-3 and TRBJ1-2; 9 nucleotides agree with TRBD1. This CDR3 comprises 14 residues. CDR1 and CDR2 (germline): ENHRY, SYGVKD. V lost 8 bases, J lost 4 bases, and 8 bases stayed unmatched.

CDR3 bases: TGTGCCAGCAGCTTAGGAGCGAGGGGGAACTACGAGCAGTACTTC. It specifies CASSLGARGNYEQYF. The genes are TRBV7-9 and TRBJ2-7; weak D call: TRBD1 (6 bases). The CDR3 has 15 residues. The V end lost 1 base, the J end lost 3 bases, and 13 bases lay between the germline ends. In germline, CDR1 is SEHNR, CDR2 FQNEAQ (reference sequence).

This chain connects TRBV6-6 to TRBJ2-3; 7 bases align to TRBD1. The CDR3 covers 14 residues. V gave up 6 bases and J gave up 6 bases; unmatched junction bases: 9. The germline gives CDR1 MNHNY, CDR2 SVGAGI (reference sequence). The CDR3 sequence: CASRSDRAWDTQYF. CDR3 DNA: TGTGCCAGCAGAAGTGACAGGGCTTGGGATACGCAGTATTTT.

In the case of this clone: Other DNA sequences in the same sample also yield this CDR3. This chain connects TRBV30 to TRBJ2-2, with 7 bases that match TRBD2. The CDR3 is 14 amino acids. CDR1 GTSNPN and CDR2 SVGIG come from the germline V gene (reference sequence). The junction had 2 bases not matched to a gene; V was cut back by 2 bases and J by 2 bases. CDR3: CAWSRLANTGELFF. CDR3 DNA: TGTGCCTGGAGTAGACTAGCCAACACCGGGGAGCTGTTTTTT. Based on the CDR3 plus reference TRBV30 and TRBJ2-2, the full variable domain is SQTIHQWPATLVQPVGSPLSLECTVEGTSNPNLYWYRQAAGRGLQLLFYSVGIGQISSEVPQNLSASRPQDRQFILSSKKLLLSDSGFYLCAWSRLANTGELFFGEGSRLTVL.

The chain is built from TRBV11-2 and TRBJ1-6, with D perhaps matching TRBD1 (6 bases). The germline CDR1 and CDR2 sequences are SGHAT and FQNNGV. Trimming removed 2 bases at V and 7 bases at J, with 9 bases between. This CDR3 is 14 amino acids long. CDR3 DNA sequence: TGTGCCAGCAGCTTAAACAGGGCAAATTCACCCCTCCACTTT. Encoded protein: CASSLNRANSPLHF.

The V call is TRBV6-5, the J call TRBJ2-1, with 9 bases fitting TRBD2. Germline V gene lookup returns CDR1 MNHEY and CDR2 SVGAGI. Trimming removed 4 bases from V and 2 bases from J; junction bases left unmatched: 3. The CDR3 extends over 15 amino acids. In DNA form, the CDR3 reads TGTGCCAGCAGTTCCGCGGGGGGGCCCTACAATGAGCAGTTCTTC. Protein sequence: CASSSAGGPYNEQFF.